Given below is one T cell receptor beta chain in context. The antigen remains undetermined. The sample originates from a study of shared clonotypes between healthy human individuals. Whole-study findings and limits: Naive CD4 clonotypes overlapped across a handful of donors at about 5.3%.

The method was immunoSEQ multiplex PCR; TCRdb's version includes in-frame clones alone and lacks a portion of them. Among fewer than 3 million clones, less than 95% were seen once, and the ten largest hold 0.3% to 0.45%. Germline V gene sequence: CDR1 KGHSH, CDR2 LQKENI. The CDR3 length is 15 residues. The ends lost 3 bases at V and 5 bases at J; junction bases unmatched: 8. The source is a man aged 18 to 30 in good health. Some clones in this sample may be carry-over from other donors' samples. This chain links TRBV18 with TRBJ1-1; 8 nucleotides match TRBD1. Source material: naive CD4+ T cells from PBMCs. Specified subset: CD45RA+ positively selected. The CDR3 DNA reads TGTGCCAGCTCACCGACAGGGGCTTATGGAACTGAAGCTTTCTTT. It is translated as CASSPTGAYGTEAFF.